This entry describes one T cell receptor beta chain. This entry is derived from a study of blood T cell repertoires in COVID-19. Original processing methods: Nucleated cell number was recorded as an estimate derived from reference gene primer amplification. Sequenced by immunoSEQ multiplex PCR; TCRdb stores in-frame clones only, minus some. V and J calls and clone size are those listed in that table; D and trimming were worked out from the DNA. In the table there are around 250,000 clones, 91% of which are singletons. The junction had 5 bases not matched to a gene; V was cut back by 0 bases and J by 6 bases. The CDR3 runs to 16 residues. CDR1 and CDR2 (germline): SGDLS, YYNGEE.

Source material: PBMCs or T cells enriched from blood (not recorded which). The V gene is TRBV9, the J gene TRBJ2-1; TRBD2 aligns across 11 bases. This receptor was obtained from a human donor in a cohort exposed to, infected with or recovered from COVID-19 (not recorded which). The donor label of this sample is uncertain. DNA for the CDR3: TGTGCCAGCAGCGTAGGGAATAGCGGGGGGGCCAATGAGCAGTTCTTC. Its protein product is CASSVGNSGGANEQFF. Filled out from reference TRBV9 and TRBJ2-1, the complete variable domain reads DSGVTQTPKHLITATGQRVTLRCSPRSGDLSVYWYQQSLDQGLQFLIQYYNGEERAKGNILERFSAQQFPDLHSELNLSSLELGDSALYFCASSVGNSGGANEQFFGPGTRLTVL.